This T cell receptor beta chain stems from a study of blood T cell repertoires in COVID-19. As for the study in general: Italy, Spain and the United States were the sources of the convalescent and acute COVID-19 samples. PBMCs, B-cell-depleted T cells, or T cells were the source of the cDNA or gDNA that made up the material.

Original handling: Estimated nucleated cell counts came from reference gene primer amplification. The assay was immunoSEQ multiplex PCR, and TCRdb's table has in-frame clones only and misses some. That table furnishes V, J and clone size, whereas the DNA furnished D and trimming. The table lists roughly 260,000 clones, more than 65% of them singletons, with 3.1% in the top ten. Germline CDR1 is LGHNA and CDR2 is YSLEER. Trimming pared 3 bases from V and 4 bases from J, leaving 12 bases between. CDR3 size: 14 residues. The rearrangement links TRBV4-3 to TRBJ1-2; perhaps TRBD1 as D (6 bases). Source material: peripheral blood. This TCR was recovered from a woman between 18 and 29 years old with acute or convalescent COVID-19. The CDR3 spells CASSHPPDSYGYTF. The CDR3 DNA sequence: TGCGCCAGCAGCCACCCCCCGGACAGCTATGGCTACACCTTC.